These 18 T cell receptor beta chains share one sample of origin, sequenced in a study of cytomegalovirus exposure and HLA in healthy donors. The PCR employed 60 Vbeta primers together with 13 Jbeta primers. TCRdb's table, derived via immunoSEQ multiplex PCR, lists solely in-frame clones and lacks some. The profile covers 95,000 to 150,000 clones, with 70% to 80% appearing a single time and approximately 8.2% taken by the ten largest. Sequencing was done on a sample of PBMCs. The receptors were gathered from a woman aged 40 to 50 in good health and CMV-seropositive.

This clone showed up many times. Other DNA sequences in the same sample also yield this CDR3. V and J are TRBV5-6 and TRBJ1-2; D remains ambiguous. CDR1 and CDR2 (germline): SGHDT, YYEEEE. Trimming left V 1 base short and J 3 bases short, with 4 bases between. The CDR3 spans 12 residues. Here the CDR3 DNA reads TGTGCCAGCAGCTTGACAGACTATGGCTACACCTTC. Protein: CASSLTDYGYTF.

This sequence joins TRBV11-2 and TRBJ2-5; TRBD1 is a possible D gene (6 bases). The CDR3 is 13 amino acids. Germline assignment: CDR1 SGHAT and CDR2 FQNNGV. V was shortened by 3 bases and J by 4 bases, with 9 bases between the two germline ends. CDR3 DNA sequence: TGTGCCAGCAGCTTTCCAGGGGTAGAGACCCAGTACTTC. Its translation: CASSFPGVETQYF.

The rearrangement links TRBV7-9 to TRBJ1-1; the match to TRBD1 covers 11 bases. The CDR3 extends over 17 amino acids. Trimming cost V 4 bases and J 3 bases; bases outside gene matches: 10. CDR1 and CDR2 (germline): SEHNR, FQNEAQ (reference sequence). The CDR3 region has the DNA TGTGCCAGCAGCTCCATAGAGCTGGACAGGGGGCACACTGAAGCTTTCTTT. Encoded protein: CASSSIELDRGHTEAFF. Combining the CDR3 with reference TRBV7-9 and TRBJ1-1 gives the whole variable domain DTGVSQNPRHKITKRGQNVTFRCDPISEHNRLYWYRQTLGQGPEFLTYFQNEAQLEKSRLLSDRFSAERPKGSFSTLEIQRTEQGDSAMYLCASSSIELDRGHTEAFFGQGTRLTVV.

The chain joins TRBV18 to TRBJ1-1; no definite D call. This CDR3 comprises 13 residues. V shed 5 bases and J shed 1 base, with 8 bases lying between them. CDR1 KGHSH and CDR2 LQKENI come from the germline V gene. The CDR3 sequence is CASSSQANTEAFF. CDR3 sequence (DNA): TGTGCCAGCTCATCCCAGGCGAACACTGAAGCTTTCTTT.

This chain links TRBV4-1 with TRBJ2-3; D is perhaps TRBD2 (5 bases). Trimming pared 6 bases from V and 5 bases from J, leaving 12 bases between. The CDR3 is 13 amino acids. Germline V CDR1 and CDR2: MGHRA, YSYEKL. Here the CDR3 DNA reads TGCGCCAGCAGTCCGGGGTATGGAGATACGCAGTATTTT. Protein: CASSPGYGDTQYF.

The chain is built from TRBV7-8 and TRBJ1-5; D is undetermined. This CDR3 has 16 residues. CDR1 is SGHVS, CDR2 FQNEAQ, per germline. Trimming stripped 3 bases from V and 3 bases from J, with 15 bases between. The CDR3 nucleotides are TGTGCCAGCAGCTTTACACGCACCCGGGACAATCAGCCCCAGCATTTT. Amino acids: CASSFTRTRDNQPQHF.

This chain joins TRBV2 and TRBJ2-3, with 9 bases matching TRBD2. Germline V gene lookup returns CDR1 SNHLY and CDR2 FYNNEI. The CDR3 consists of 17 residues. J was trimmed by 1 base and V by 7 bases; bases with no gene match: 12. The CDR3 DNA reads as TGTGCCAGCACCGCAGAGCGGGGGGCGCTCCGCACAGATACGCAGTATTTT. This translates into CASTAERGALRTDTQYF.

Note on this clone: A read error may account for a junction end that differs from germline. The chain has TRBV9 and TRBJ1-2; TRBD1 aligns across 8 bases. Germline-derived CDR1 and CDR2 are SGDLS and YYNGEE. The CDR3 contains 13 residues. This chain's CDR3 is CASSVGDRSSPHF. The CDR3 nucleotides are TGTGCCAGCAGCGTAGGGGACAGGAGCAGCCCCCACTTC.

This chain connects TRBV2 to TRBJ1-5; D is uncertain. Per germline, CDR1 SNHLY and CDR2 FYNNEI. V gave up 6 bases and J gave up 2 bases, with 14 bases separating them. The CDR3 runs 15 residues. The CDR3 region is CASRIEGQGNQPQHF. The CDR3 coding sequence is TGTGCCAGCAGAATCGAGGGCCAGGGCAATCAGCCCCAGCATTTT.

The chain joins TRBV20-1 to TRBJ2-3; D is unresolved. The V end lost 4 bases, the J end lost 7 bases, and 6 bases lay between the germline ends. The CDR3 has 10 residues. Germline V gene data show CDR1 as DFQATT and CDR2 as SNEGSKA (reference sequence). The CDR3 protein is CSATANTQYF. CDR3 coding DNA: TGCAGTGCTACCGCTAATACGCAGTATTTT.

This clone occurred once. The J gene is TRBJ2-1, the V gene TRBV4-3; TRBD2 might be the D (5 bases). The CDR3 loop spans 13 amino acids. Germline CDR1 is LGHNA and CDR2 is YSLEER. Trimming took off 2 bases at V and 10 bases at J, with 12 bases between the two ends. CDR3 nucleotides: TGCGCCAGCAGCCAACTCACTAGAGGCGAGCAGTTCTTC. Residues: CASSQLTRGEQFF.

The J gene is TRBJ1-1, the V gene TRBV10-3; D is possibly TRBD1 (5 bases). The CDR3 sequence is 15 residues long. The V end lost 2 bases, the J end lost 5 bases, and 15 bases lay between the germline ends. Germline loops: CDR1 ENHRY, CDR2 SYGVKD. Here the CDR3 reads CAISELRQRGTEAFF. CDR3 DNA: TGTGCCATCAGTGAGCTCCGACAACGGGGGACTGAAGCTTTCTTT.

The gene calls are TRBV2 and TRBJ1-1; D unresolved. The CDR3 is 12 residues long. V was clipped by 4 bases and J by 6 bases, with 9 bases between them. The germline V gene encodes CDR1 SNHLY and CDR2 FYNNEI. DNA of the CDR3: TGTGCCAGCAGTGGGAATGCGGCTGAAGCTTTCTTT. Its protein is CASSGNAAEAFF.

V gene TRBV11-2 combines with J gene TRBJ1-1; 11 positions match TRBD1. From germline, CDR1 is SGHAT and CDR2 FQNNGV. The CDR3 has 15 amino acids. With 5 bases clipped from V and 6 bases from J, the junction kept 8 bases outside the gene matches. This CDR3 reads CASSMWTGGISEAFF. CDR3 sequence (DNA): TGTGCCAGCAGCATGTGGACAGGGGGCATCTCTGAAGCTTTCTTT.

The rearrangement uses TRBV6-5 and TRBJ2-2, with a tentative D call TRBD1 (5 bases). Germline CDR1 is MNHEY and CDR2 is SVGAGI. Deletions cut 6 bases from V and 2 bases from J, with 10 bases between. This CDR3 is built from 14 residues. CDR3 in amino acids: CASRHQGNTGELFF. CDR3 bases: TGTGCCAGCAGACACCAGGGAAACACCGGGGAGCTGTTTTTT.

The chain joins TRBV7-2 to TRBJ1-2; unclear D gene. V lost 5 bases and J 4 bases, leaving 14 bases between the germline ends. The CDR3 is 14 residues long. Germline V gene data show CDR1 as SGHTA and CDR2 as FQGNSA. The CDR3 protein is CASSLRGDTYGYTF. CDR3 coding DNA: TGTGCCAGCAGCCTACGCGGGGATACCTATGGCTACACCTTC.

This rearrangement joins TRBV9 to TRBJ1-1; no firm D call. Looked up from germline, CDR1 is SGDLS and CDR2 is YYNGEE. V lost 0 bases to trimming and J lost 0 bases, with 6 bases between them. CDR3 length equals 14 residues. CDR3 nucleotides: TGTGCCAGCAGCGTAGATCCGGTGAACACTGAAGCTTTCTTT. This encodes CASSVDPVNTEAFF. The full variable domain, in which reference TRBV9 and TRBJ1-1 provide the parts outside the CDR3, is DSGVTQTPKHLITATGQRVTLRCSPRSGDLSVYWYQQSLDQGLQFLIQYYNGEERAKGNILERFSAQQFPDLHSELNLSSLELGDSALYFCASSVDPVNTEAFFGQGTRLTVV.

This clone was observed a single time. V is TRBV6-5 and J is TRBJ1-2; possibly TRBD1 for D (5 bases). V was shortened by 4 bases and J by 8 bases, with 11 bases between the two germline ends. From germline, CDR1 is MNHEY and CDR2 SVGAGI. The CDR3 sequence is 12 residues long. As DNA, the CDR3 is TGTGCCAGCAGTTCCCCCGGGGGAGGCTACACCTTC. This gives the protein CASSSPGGGYTF.